This TCR beta chain was profiled in a study of response to subunit inactivated influenza vaccine. CDR3 length equals 14 residues. V was pared by 0 bases and J by 1 base, with 7 bases between. Germline lookup yields CDR1 SGDLS and CDR2 YYNGEE. TCRdb ran MiXCR on the RT-PCR reads and lists one entry per CDR3 protein. Of about 700,000 distinct CDR3 sequences in the sample, 14% were seen once. Points from the study as a whole: It was the authors' suggestion that each seasonal influenza vaccination recruits few new T cells.

In the case of this clonotype: Its specificity is unknown.

The sequenced sample was PBMCs from blood, obtained around 14 days before vaccination. The rearrangement uses TRBV9 and TRBJ1-2; D is uncertain. This clonotype was obtained from a man aged 50-60 years who received an inactivated influenza vaccine. The CDR3 coding sequence is TGTGCCAGCAGCGTAGAAGGCAGTAACTATGGCTACACCTTC. It yields the protein CASSVEGSNYGYTF.